The clone carrying this TCR beta chain was recorded a few times. Trimming took off 3 bases at V and 3 bases at J, with 11 bases between the two ends. Per germline, CDR1 DFQATT and CDR2 SNEGSKA (reference sequence). The CDR3 length is 13 residues. This sample is drawn from a study of blood T cell repertoires in COVID-19. Study summary: The United States, Italy and Spain provided the acute and convalescent COVID-19 samples. T cells, B-cell-depleted T cells, or PBMCs provided the cDNA or gDNA that served as material.

Original handling: Amplification of reference gene primers was used by the study to estimate nucleated cell counts. Libraries were prepared by immunoSEQ multiplex PCR; TCRdb keeps only in-frame clonotypes and omits some of them. V, J and clone size reflect that table, while D and trimming were determined from the DNA. The sample gives approximately 190,000 clones, around 76% of which show up once; about 8% is in the top ten. The V call is TRBV20-1, the J call TRBJ1-2; D gene unclear. The TCR sequence derives from a woman in her sixties or seventies with COVID-19, enrolled during active disease. The sample consisted of peripheral blood. This CDR3 is CSASYVYDYGYTF. CDR3 sequence (DNA): TGCAGTGCTAGTTATGTCTACGACTATGGCTACACCTTC.